The clone carrying this T cell receptor beta chain was seen a handful of times. Its antigen is still unknown. TCRdb reprocessed the 5' RACE reads with MiXCR, giving one entry per CDR3 protein. There are around 160,000 distinct CDR3 sequences in the sample; around a tenth occur only once, and 3% to 4% lies in the top ten. Germline CDR1 DFQATT, CDR2 SNEGSKA (reference sequence). This CDR3 contains 12 residues. The germline V and J ends were trimmed by 2 bases and 5 bases, with 9 bases remaining between them. The record originates from a study of T-cell memory formation after mild COVID-19. On the study more broadly: For the most part, TCR clusters were specific to one donor.

The study, taken as a whole, reports: Clones shrinking from day 15 to 85 showed even CD4/CD8 mixes; later expanders tilted CD4+. Clones that contracted clustered mainly in CM and EM if CD4+ and in EMRA if CD8+.

This receptor was obtained from a man aged 18 to 30 who had mild COVID-19 (a few samples of this study predate the infection). Cell type and time point are not known. The chain employs TRBV20-1 and TRBJ2-5; D is unclear. The sample comprised PBMCs or a T cell subset sorted from them (not recorded which). The CDR3 loop is CSARRARETQYF. The CDR3 region has the DNA TGCAGTGCTAGAAGGGCCAGGGAGACCCAGTACTTC.